The T cell receptor beta chain described here comes from a study of a mutant IDH1 vaccine in newly diagnosed glioma. Study in general: Vaccination was launched 4-6 weeks after radiotherapy alone, or with temozolomide cycles. The earlier regimen, radiotherapy, temozolomide, or both, was most often both.

A note on this clone: Its antigen is undetermined.

Losses at the gene ends were 3 bases for V and 6 bases for J; bases not matched to a gene: 11. CDR1 SGHRS and CDR2 YFSETQ come from the germline V gene. The length of the CDR3 is 16 residues. The study's findings and limits: Top-clonotype changes in peripheral T cells seemed unrelated to pseudoprogression.

Time point described: week 35, safety follow-up. All doses held 300 ug of mutant IDH1 20-mer peptide, with topical imiquimod. The table came from immunoSEQ multiplex PCR; TCRdb's copy has only in-frame clones and leaves some out. The table has 50,000 to 70,000 clones, 85% to 90% seen once. The sequence was collected from a man aged 35 to 55 with glioma. This chain links TRBV5-1 with TRBJ2-2, with 7 bases lining up with TRBD1. Sequencing used PBMCs, obtained from a glioma patient whose treatment included an IDH1 peptide vaccine. CDR3 sequence (DNA): TGCGCCAGCAGCTCCGACCGACAGGGTGGGGCCGGGGAGCTGTTTTTT. As protein: CASSSDRQGGAGELFF. Looking up the rest from reference TRBV5-1 and TRBJ2-2 gives the full variable domain: KAGVTQTPRYLIKTRGQQVTLSCSPISGHRSVSWYQQTPGQGLQFLFEYFSETQRNKGNFPGRFSGRQFSNSRSEMNVSTLELGDSALYLCASSSDRQGGAGELFFGEGSRLTVL.